The 4 T cell receptor beta chains presented below share a single source sample, sequenced in a study of blood T cell repertoires in COVID-19. Produced via immunoSEQ multiplex PCR; TCRdb's table is partial and in-frame only. The sample lists around 180,000 clones; approximately 90% were seen once. The material sequenced was peripheral blood. The receptors shown here come from a woman aged 25 to 39 with acute or convalescent COVID-19.

The genes are TRBV27 and TRBJ2-7; 8 positions match TRBD1. CDR1 is MNHEY and CDR2 is SMNVEV in the germline V gene (reference sequence). The CDR3 consists of 12 residues. CDR3 loop: CVTQGARYEQYF. In DNA, the CDR3 is TGTGTCACGCAGGGGGCCAGGTACGAGCAGTACTTC.

This clone was found once. The rearrangement links TRBV5-1 to TRBJ2-3; the D is unclear. V lost 4 bases and J 5 bases, leaving 8 bases between the germline ends. Per germline, CDR1 SGHRS and CDR2 YFSETQ. The CDR3 loop spans 12 amino acids. The chain's CDR3 is CASSPGVDTQYF. In DNA, the CDR3 is TGCGCCAGCAGCCCTGGAGTAGATACGCAGTATTTT.

The rearrangement uses TRBV7-8 and TRBJ1-6; 9 bases match TRBD1. V shed 5 bases and J 9 bases; nucleotides not matched to a gene: 2. CDR1 and CDR2 (germline): SGHVS, FQNEAQ. CDR3 length: 13 amino acids. CDR3 nucleotides: TGTGCCAGCAGCGTGGACAGGGGTTCACCCCTCCACTTT. Its protein product is CASSVDRGSPLHF. The full variable domain, in which reference TRBV7-8 and TRBJ1-6 provide the parts outside the CDR3, is GAGVSQSPRYKVAKRGQDVALRCDPISGHVSLFWYQQALGQGPEFLTYFQNEAQLDKSGLPSDRFFAERPEGSVSTLKIQRTQQEDSAVYLCASSVDRGSPLHFGNGTRLTVT.

The chain joins TRBV21-1 to TRBJ2-7; TRBD1 reflects the table's D call only, with no check against the DNA. TRBV21-1 is a listed pseudogene. The CDR3 sequence is 17 residues long. This CDR3 reads CASSNTSKRDRRYEQYF. The CDR3 DNA sequence: TGTGCCAGCAGCAACACCTCAAAGAGGGACAGAAGGTACGAGCAGTACTTC.